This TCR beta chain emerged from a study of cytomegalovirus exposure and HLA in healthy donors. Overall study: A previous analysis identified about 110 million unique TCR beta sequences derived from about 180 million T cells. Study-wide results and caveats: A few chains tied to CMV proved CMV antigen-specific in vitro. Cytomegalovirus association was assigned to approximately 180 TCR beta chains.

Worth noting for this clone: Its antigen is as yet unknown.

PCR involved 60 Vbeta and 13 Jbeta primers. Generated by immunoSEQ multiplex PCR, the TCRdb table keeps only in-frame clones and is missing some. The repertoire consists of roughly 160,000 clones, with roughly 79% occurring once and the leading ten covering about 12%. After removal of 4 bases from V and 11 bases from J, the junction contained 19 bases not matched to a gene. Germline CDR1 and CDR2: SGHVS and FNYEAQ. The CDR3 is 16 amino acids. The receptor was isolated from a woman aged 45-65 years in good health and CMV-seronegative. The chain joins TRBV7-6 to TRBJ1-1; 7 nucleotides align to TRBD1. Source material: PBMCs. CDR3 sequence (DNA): TGTGCCAGCAGCTCCCGACAGGGTTACCCCCCTTGGGGGGCTTTCTTT. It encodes CASSSRQGYPPWGAFF.